The present T cell receptor (beta chain) was sequenced within a study of shared clonotypes between healthy human individuals. CDR3 length: 14 amino acids. The V and J ends lost 4 bases and 2 bases respectively, with 9 bases between them. Germline CDR1 and CDR2: SNHLY and FYNNEI. Genomic DNA belonging to each subset was distributed in equal measure over several immunoSEQ plates. The data were produced by immunoSEQ multiplex PCR, yet TCRdb's version contains in-frame clones alone and is incomplete. The table records 950,000 to 1,100,000 clones, about 80% of them present only once. The receptor was isolated from a man aged 18 to 29 in good health. Some clones in this sample may be carry-over from other donors' samples. The chain joins TRBV2 to TRBJ1-5; D is uncertain. What was sequenced was memory CD4+ T cells from PBMCs. The subset here: CD45RA-negative fraction. The CDR3 is CASSGRWGNQPQHF. The CDR3 nucleotides are TGTGCCAGCAGTGGCAGGTGGGGCAATCAGCCCCAGCATTTT.